One and the same sample provided the 27 T cell receptor beta chains below, sequenced in a study of T-cell memory formation after mild COVID-19. TCRdb redid the calling of the 5' RACE reads with MiXCR, one entry per CDR3 protein. This table has 200,000 to 300,000 distinct CDR3 sequences, about 16% appearing once. The sequenced sample was PBMCs or a T cell subset sorted from them (not recorded which). The receptors stem from an adult woman who had mild COVID-19 (a few samples of this study predate the infection). Cell type and time point are not known.

This clonotype has only a few counts. The rearrangement uses TRBV6-5 and TRBJ2-2, with 11 bases that match TRBD1. This CDR3 is 16 amino acids long. CDR1 and CDR2 (germline): MNHEY, SVGAGI. With V trimmed by 0 bases and J by 5 bases, 2 bases remained unmatched. The CDR3, as DNA: TGTGCCAGCAGTTACTCCGGGACAGGGGGGACCGGGGAGCTGTTTTTT. As protein: CASSYSGTGGTGELFF.

This clonotype came up many times. The rearrangement uses TRBV5-6 and TRBJ2-3; 9 bases are a match to TRBD2. Germline V gene lookup returns CDR1 SGHDT and CDR2 YYEEEE. V dropped 5 bases and J dropped 1; count of bases not matched to a gene: 2. The CDR3 sequence is 14 residues long. The CDR3 spells CASSPSGGTDTQYF. CDR3 sequence (DNA): TGTGCCAGCAGTCCTAGCGGGGGCACAGATACGCAGTATTTT.

The sample holds a few counts of this clonotype. Here the CDR3 DNA reads TGTGCCACCAGTGATTTGACAGTAAATCAGCCCCAGCATTTT. Residues: CATSDLTVNQPQHF. The chain employs TRBV24-1 and TRBJ1-5; no firm D call. V lost 0 bases and J lost 4, with 6 bases in between. Per germline, CDR1 KGHDR and CDR2 SFDVKD. The length of the CDR3 is 14 residues.

V is TRBV12-3 or TRBV12-4 and J is TRBJ1-4; D is undetermined. The CDR3 contains 15 residues. The germline V and J ends were trimmed by 6 bases and 0 bases, with 11 bases remaining between them. The CDR3 DNA is TGTGCCAGCAGACCTTACAGTGCAACTAATGAAAAACTGTTTTTT. Its protein is CASRPYSATNEKLFF.

In its sample, this clonotype was seen a few times. The chain carries TRBV7-9 and TRBJ2-2; 8 bases agree with TRBD1. Per the germline V gene, CDR1 is SEHNR and CDR2 is FQNEAQ (reference sequence). The trim removed 4 bases at V and 4 bases at J, leaving 8 bases unmatched. The CDR3 loop spans 16 amino acids. The CDR3 loop reads CASSSTPGQVTGELFF. CDR3 nucleotides: TGTGCCAGCAGCTCGACCCCGGGACAGGTCACCGGGGAGCTGTTTTTT.

This clonotype was detected only a few times. The V and J genes are TRBV7-8 and TRBJ2-4; 9 bases are a match to TRBD2. The CDR3 length is 19 residues. The V and J ends lost 5 bases and 0 bases, in that order; junction bases with no gene match: 14. Germline loops: CDR1 SGHVS, CDR2 FQNEAQ. The CDR3 DNA reads TGTGCCAGCAGCCCCAGGGGGGTAGCGGGGGCCCTAGCCAAAAACATTCAGTACTTC. Translating gives CASSPRGVAGALAKNIQYF.

This chain links TRBV6-6 with TRBJ1-2, with D possibly matching TRBD1 (6 bases). This CDR3 is built from 15 residues. Germline V gene data show CDR1 as MNHNY and CDR2 as SVGAGI (reference sequence). Deletions cut 2 bases from V and 4 bases from J, with 14 bases between. The CDR3 here is CASSYVGQGSYGYTF. As DNA, the CDR3 is TGTGCCAGCAGTTACGTAGGGCAGGGGTCCTATGGCTACACCTTC.

The chain is built from TRBV7-2 and TRBJ2-7; D may match TRBD1 or TRBD2 (5 bases each). The CDR3 consists of 14 residues. CDR1 SGHTA and CDR2 FQGNSA come from the germline V gene. V gave up 5 bases and J gave up 6 bases, with 17 bases separating them. CDR3 nucleotide sequence: TGTGCCAGCAGCGTCGGGACGGATCTCTCCGAGCAGTACTTC. This translates into CASSVGTDLSEQYF.

The table lists this clonotype with a few counts. The junction departs from germline at one end; a sequencing error may be responsible. CDR3 sequence (DNA): TGTGCCAGCAGCTTGGCAGGGACCTACGCGCAGTACTTC. This encodes CASSLAGTYAQYF. The rearrangement joins TRBV5-5 to TRBJ2-7; D may match TRBD1 or TRBD2 (5 bases each). This CDR3 contains 13 residues. CDR1 and CDR2 (germline): SGHKS, YYEKEE (reference sequence).

The rearrangement joins TRBV5-1 to TRBJ2-7; D possibly uses TRBD1 or TRBD2 (5 bases each). This CDR3 is 16 amino acids long. V dropped 3 bases and J dropped 3 bases, with 19 bases sitting between them. CDR1 and CDR2 (germline): SGHRS, YFSETQ. The CDR3 nucleotides read TGCGCCAGCAGCTCCGAGGGGTCCCCGAGCTTCTACGAGCAGTACTTC. It translates to CASSSEGSPSFYEQYF.

The CDR3 DNA sequence: TGTGCCAGCAACCGCAGGGGGGCCGAAGCTTTCTTT. This gives the protein CASNRRGAEAFF. J is TRBJ1-1 and V is TRBV12-3 or TRBV12-4, with 7 bases matching TRBD1. The ends lost 7 bases at V and 8 bases at J; junction bases unmatched: 7. The CDR3 extends over 12 amino acids.

This clonotype has more than one count but fewer than ten. The chain is built from TRBV29-1 and TRBJ2-7; tentatively, D is TRBD1 (5 bases). Trimming left V 4 bases short and J 5 bases short, with 15 bases between. Germline V gene lookup returns CDR1 SQVTM and CDR2 ANQGSEA. This CDR3 is built from 13 residues. In nucleotides, the CDR3 is TGCAGCGTTGTGGTCCGACCAGGGAACGAGCAGTACTTC. It is translated as CSVVVRPGNEQYF.

The CDR3 reads CASSQDRDGQTQYF. In DNA form, the CDR3 reads TGCGCCAGCAGCCAAGATCGGGATGGCCAGACCCAGTACTTC. The chain couples TRBV4-1 to TRBJ2-5; the D gene is possibly TRBD2 (5 bases). V was cut by 0 bases and J by 6 bases, with 11 bases left in between. From germline, CDR1 is MGHRA and CDR2 YSYEKL. This CDR3 is built from 14 residues.

The V and J genes are TRBV24-1 and TRBJ2-5; tentatively, D is TRBD1 or TRBD2 (6 bases each). Trimming removed 3 bases from V and 5 bases from J, with 12 bases in between. CDR3 length: 14 amino acids. Germline V lookup: CDR1 KGHDR, CDR2 SFDVKD. CDR3 DNA: TGTGCCACCAGTGATCCGGGGGCGCGCGAGACCCAGTACTTC. It yields the protein CATSDPGARETQYF.

This clonotype was picked up one time. The chain carries TRBV18 and TRBJ1-3; D gene ambiguous. The CDR3 spans 16 residues. The germline V and J ends were trimmed by 3 bases and 0 bases, with 12 bases remaining between them. The germline gives CDR1 KGHSH, CDR2 LQKENI. For the CDR3, the DNA is TGTGCCAGCTCACCTTCTACCAGGAGCTCTGGAAACACCATATATTTT. It translates to CASSPSTRSSGNTIYF. Using reference TRBV18 and TRBJ1-3 for the parts outside the CDR3, the full variable domain is NAGVMQNPRHLVRRRGQEARLRCSPMKGHSHVYWYRQLPEEGLKFMVYLQKENIIDESGMPKERFSAEFPKEGPSILRIQQVVRGDSAAYFCASSPSTRSSGNTIYFGEGSWLTVV.

This clonotype was observed a handful of times. The chain is built from TRBV15 and TRBJ1-2, with a tentative D call TRBD1 (5 bases). With 0 bases removed from V and 9 bases from J, the gap between germline ends came to 17 bases. This CDR3 comprises 15 residues. CDR1 is LNHNV, CDR2 YYDKDF, per germline (reference sequence). The CDR3 DNA reads TGTGCCACCAGCAGAGATCCGGGGCCGGCATGGAGCTACACCTTC. Translated, it gives CATSRDPGPAWSYTF. Combining the CDR3 with reference TRBV15 and TRBJ1-2 gives the whole variable domain DAMVIQNPRYQVTQFGKPVTLSCSQTLNHNVMYWYQQKSSQAPKLLFHYYDKDFNNEADTPDNFQSRRPNTSFCFLDIRSPGLGDTAMYLCATSRDPGPAWSYTFGSGTRLTVV.

This clonotype was counted only a few times. This sequence joins TRBV20-1 and TRBJ2-3; 7 positions agree with TRBD2. The CDR3 sequence is 15 residues long. Germline loops: CDR1 DFQATT, CDR2 SNEGSKA (reference sequence). Trimming took 6 bases from V and 8 from J; bases not matched to a gene: 17. The chain's CDR3 is CSASGRKGRVGTQYF. The CDR3 nucleotides are TGCAGTGCCTCGGGGCGCAAGGGGAGGGTGGGTACGCAGTATTTT.

V and J are TRBV7-2 and TRBJ2-7; D is uncertain. CDR3 length equals 13 residues. V was shortened by 5 bases and J by 9 bases, with 17 bases between the two germline ends. Per the germline V gene, CDR1 is SGHTA and CDR2 is FQGNSA. CDR3 nucleotides: TGTGCCAGCAGCCCCACGACATTAGTCGCGCAGTACTTC. This encodes CASSPTTLVAQYF.

This clonotype was counted a few times. J is TRBJ2-2 and V is TRBV12-3 or TRBV12-4; tentative D call: TRBD2 (6 bases). V dropped 1 base and J dropped 3 bases, with 9 bases sitting between them. The CDR3 covers 15 residues. The CDR3: CASSLEAGYTGELFF. CDR3 DNA sequence: TGTGCCAGCAGTTTAGAAGCGGGTTACACCGGGGAGCTGTTTTTT.

This clonotype appeared a few times. CDR3 region: CASSQGRQGGSPLHF. For the CDR3, the DNA is TGTGCCAGCAGCCAAGGCCGCCAGGGTGGTTCACCCCTCCACTTT. The chain couples TRBV4-2 to TRBJ1-6; D is possibly TRBD1 (5 bases). The CDR3 has 15 amino acids. V was cut by 1 base and J by 9 bases, with 13 bases left in between. Germline-derived CDR1 and CDR2 are LGHNA and YNFKEQ.

J is TRBJ2-7 and V is TRBV13; no firm D call. The CDR3 has 14 amino acids. Trimming took 0 bases from V and 3 from J, leaving 9 bases between them. The germline gives CDR1 PRHDT, CDR2 FYEKMQ (reference sequence). This chain's CDR3 is CASSLGRPVYEQYF. The CDR3 DNA reads TGTGCCAGCAGCTTAGGCCGTCCGGTCTACGAGCAGTACTTC.

The rearrangement uses TRBV2 and TRBJ2-7, with D unresolved. The CDR3 is 13 amino acids. The germline gives CDR1 SNHLY, CDR2 FYNNEI. Trimming shortened V by 3 bases and J by 0 bases, and 6 bases separated the two germline ends. The DNA of the CDR3 is TGTGCCAGCAGTGATTCTCCCTCCTACGAGCAGTACTTC. This gives the protein CASSDSPSYEQYF.

The J gene is TRBJ2-4, the V gene TRBV7-9; D perhaps matches TRBD1 (5 bases). Trimming removed 1 base at V and 7 bases at J, with 5 bases between. The CDR3 extends over 12 amino acids. Germline loops: CDR1 SEHNR, CDR2 FQNEAQ (reference sequence). The CDR3 here is CASSLEGNIQYF. CDR3 DNA: TGTGCCAGCAGCTTAGAGGGGAACATTCAGTACTTC.

CDR3 nucleotide sequence: TGTGCCAGCTCACCAAAGGTCGAAGAGACCCAGTACTTC. This encodes CASSPKVEETQYF. This chain links TRBV18 with TRBJ2-5; D remains unclear. V gave up 2 bases and J gave up 3 bases, with 7 bases separating them. CDR1 is KGHSH, CDR2 LQKENI, per germline. The CDR3 sequence is 13 residues long. Complete variable domain (other parts from reference TRBV18 and TRBJ2-5): NAGVMQNPRHLVRRRGQEARLRCSPMKGHSHVYWYRQLPEEGLKFMVYLQKENIIDESGMPKERFSAEFPKEGPSILRIQQVVRGDSAAYFCASSPKVEETQYFGPGTRLLVL.

The gene calls are TRBV3-1 and TRBJ2-1; weak D call: TRBD2 (6 bases). V was shortened by 1 base and J by 4 bases, with 14 bases between the two germline ends. The CDR3 has 16 residues. The V gene's germline CDR1 is LGHDT and CDR2 YNNKEL (reference sequence). The CDR3 region has the DNA TGTGCCAGCAGCCAAGTTGACGGGAGTGCGTACAATGAGCAGTTCTTC. The encoded protein is CASSQVDGSAYNEQFF.

The chain combines TRBV15 with TRBJ2-7; TRBD2 agrees at 7 bases. After removal of 1 base from V and 0 bases from J, the junction contained 12 bases not matched to a gene. The CDR3 length is 18 residues. In germline, CDR1 is LNHNV, CDR2 YYDKDF (reference sequence). In DNA, the CDR3 is TGTGCCACCAGCAGAGGGGACGGCGGGGGACCCTTCTCCTACGAGCAGTACTTC. It codes for CATSRGDGGGPFSYEQYF.

This clonotype appeared many times. The chain links TRBV9 to TRBJ2-1, with D possibly matching TRBD2 (5 bases). The germline V gene encodes CDR1 SGDLS and CDR2 YYNGEE. V gave up 3 bases and J gave up 5 bases, with 9 bases separating them. The CDR3 consists of 13 residues. The CDR3 bases are TGTGCCAGCAGCGCCTCTAGCAACAATGAGCAGTTCTTC. It codes for CASSASSNNEQFF.